This TCR beta chain was obtained from a study of blood T cell repertoires in COVID-19. This table comes from immunoSEQ multiplex PCR, and its TCRdb copy is limited to in-frame clones, with some not included. The sample yields fewer than 200,000 clones, 88% seen once. Before being deemed recovered, Cohort 3 donors had two negative PCRs, clearance, or symptom resolution. The CDR3 has 14 residues. V was pared by 6 bases and J by 15 bases, with 16 bases of the junction left unmatched. Germline V gives CDR1 MNHEY, CDR2 SVGAGI. The clonotype was recovered from a woman aged 18-29 years who had recovered from COVID-19. The sequencing input was PBMCs or T cells enriched from blood (not recorded which). The chain recombines TRBV6-5 with TRBJ1-4; 7 bases are shared with TRBD1. CDR3 loop: CASRGASLTGLVFF. CDR3 nucleotides: TGTGCCAGCAGGGGGGCCTCCTTGACAGGGTTGGTGTTTTTT.